Included here is one TCR beta chain sequence, with context. The antigen is unknown. The sample comes from a study of cytomegalovirus exposure and HLA in healthy donors. Whole-study results and caveats: Reported findings show TCR beta sequences accurately forecast HLA-A and HLA-B alleles in most subjects. Roughly uniform depth of sequencing across donors was assumed in presence/absence analyses.

Trimming at V came to 8 bases and at J to 2 bases, leaving 13 bases not matched to a gene. The CDR3 sequence is 16 residues long. The germline gives CDR1 MNHNY, CDR2 SVGAGI (reference sequence). Primers included in the PCR were 60 Vbeta and 13 Jbeta primers. In the original workflow: Approximately 78 million unique TCR beta chains, roughly 11 million of them shared, were counted by a later analysis. Some clones are missing from TCRdb's copy, which holds only in-frame ones; the method was immunoSEQ multiplex PCR. V, J and clone size are taken as reported in that table, and D and trimming were inferred from the DNA itself. The table includes some 150,000 clones, 65% to 85% detected once.

The chain has TRBV6-6 and TRBJ2-7; TRBD1 aligns across 9 bases. The TCR sequence derives from a man aged 50 or older in good health and CMV-seronegative. The sequencing input was PBMCs. The CDR3 is CASGDRASYGAYEQYF. The CDR3 DNA sequence: TGTGCCAGCGGGGACAGGGCGTCTTATGGGGCCTACGAGCAGTACTTC.